This T cell receptor beta chain comes out of a study of cytomegalovirus exposure and HLA in healthy donors. The study's findings and limits: A missense DCLRE1C variant was associated with V- and J-gene trimming of TCR beta chains in a later analysis, and an independent cohort replicated the association. It was only CMV serostatus that was available as immune exposure information. A prior analysis recorded that most TCR beta V segments were productive about 87% or about 30% of the time. A cluster of highly shared sequence variants was likely a sequencing artifact.

V dropped 5 bases and J dropped 2 bases, with 10 bases sitting between them. This CDR3 has 14 amino acids. Looked up from germline, CDR1 is SGHTA and CDR2 is FQGNSA. PCR amplification relied on 60 Vbeta primers (plus 13 Jbeta primers). Generated by immunoSEQ multiplex PCR, the TCRdb table keeps only in-frame clones and is missing some. The table has over 100,000 clones, about four fifths seen once. A word on this clone: What it binds is not known.

Material: PBMCs. The receptor comes from a young man in good health and CMV-seronegative. This sequence joins TRBV7-2 and TRBJ1-5; weak D call: TRBD1 (6 bases). The chain's CDR3 is CASSPQGGNQPQHF. The CDR3 nucleotides are TGTGCCAGCAGCCCACAGGGTGGCAATCAGCCCCAGCATTTT. Full variable domain (rest looked up from reference TRBV7-2 and TRBJ1-5): GAGVSQSPSNKVTEKGKDVELRCDPISGHTALYWYRQSLGQGLEFLIYFQGNSAPDKSGLPSDRFSAERTGGSVSTLTIQRTQQEDSAVYLCASSPQGGNQPQHFGDGTRLSIL.